Each of the 26 T cell receptor beta chains below was sequenced from the same sample in a study of CD8 T cells in Susac syndrome. With random hexamers, reverse transcription was performed on roughly 0.45 to 1 ug of RNA. MiXCR, run by TCRdb on the immunoSEQ multiplex PCR reads, gives a single entry per CDR3 protein. The sample contains about 160,000 distinct CDR3 sequences, around 93% of which appear only once. Sequenced sample: CD4+ T cells from PBMCs. Receptors were obtained from a human donor in good health.

This chain connects TRBV9 to TRBJ2-7, with 9 bases matching TRBD1. Germline CDR1 and CDR2: SGDLS and YYNGEE. The CDR3 covers 14 residues. V lost 3 bases to trimming and J lost 5 bases; unmatched junction nucleotides: 6. CDR3 amino acids: CASSARRTGDEQYF. The DNA for the CDR3 is TGTGCCAGCAGCGCCCGCCGGACAGGGGACGAGCAGTACTTC.

This clonotype was found once. The chain has TRBV6-5 and TRBJ2-7, with 7 bases matching TRBD1. Per the germline V gene, CDR1 is MNHEY and CDR2 is SVGAGI. With 0 bases clipped from V and 2 bases from J, the junction kept 4 bases outside the gene matches. The CDR3 is 15 amino acids. The CDR3 bases are TGTGCCAGCAGTTACTCGACCCAGGGGGCCTACGAGCAGTACTTC. Translation: CASSYSTQGAYEQYF.

The chain recombines TRBV2 with TRBJ2-5; TRBD2 might be the D (6 bases). The germline CDR1 and CDR2 sequences are SNHLY and FYNNEI. V was shortened by 2 bases and J by 5 bases, with 15 bases between the two germline ends. There are 15 residues in the CDR3. The CDR3 DNA sequence: TGTGCCAGCAGTGAACCCGGGGGACTTCGGGAGACCCAGTACTTC. Its translation: CASSEPGGLRETQYF.

The chain links TRBV2 to TRBJ1-6; 9 bases align to TRBD1. The CDR3 totals 15 residues. CDR1 is SNHLY, CDR2 FYNNEI, per germline. The ends lost 5 bases at V and 4 bases at J; junction bases unmatched: 3. CDR3: CASSFGQGYNSPLHF. In nucleotides, the CDR3 is TGTGCCAGCAGTTTTGGACAGGGGTATAATTCACCCCTCCACTTT.

CDR3: CASSTLRGGQGRNEQYF. The CDR3 nucleotides read TGTGCCAGCAGCACTCTACGGGGGGGACAGGGTAGGAATGAGCAGTACTTC. V is TRBV7-2 and J is TRBJ2-7; perhaps TRBD1 as D (9 bases). This CDR3 spans 17 amino acids. Germline V gene data show CDR1 as SGHTA and CDR2 as FQGNSA. The V gene lost 5 bases and the J gene lost 7 bases, with 27 bases spanning the gap.

The table lists this clonotype with a count of one. The chain has TRBV2 and TRBJ2-3; 9 bases are shared with TRBD2. The CDR3 runs 13 residues. Germline V CDR1 and CDR2: SNHLY, FYNNEI. The CDR3 region has the DNA TGTGCGAGCGCGGGGGGGCAAAGAGATACGCAGTATTTT. Translation gives CASAGGQRDTQYF.

This chain uses TRBV2 with TRBJ1-1; 7 nucleotides agree with TRBD1. This CDR3 is built from 13 residues. Per germline, CDR1 SNHLY and CDR2 FYNNEI. After removal of 2 bases from V and 10 bases from J, the junction contained 7 bases not matched to a gene. This chain's CDR3 is CASSELTGESAFF. CDR3 bases: TGTGCCAGCAGTGAACTTACAGGGGAGTCAGCTTTCTTT.

V and J are TRBV3-1 and TRBJ2-5; 8 bases agree with TRBD1. The CDR3 covers 15 residues. The ends lost 6 bases at V and 1 base at J; junction bases unmatched: 7. CDR1 LGHDT and CDR2 YNNKEL come from the germline V gene (reference sequence). CDR3 nucleotides: TGTGCCAGCAGTCCATGGGACAGGCCCCAAGAGACCCAGTACTTC. This sequence encodes CASSPWDRPQETQYF.

The chain employs TRBV10-3 and TRBJ1-2, with 8 bases fitting TRBD1. Germline CDR1 reads ENHRY; CDR2 reads SYGVKD. J lost 8 bases, V lost 7 bases, and 21 bases had no gene match. This CDR3 has 17 residues. CDR3 DNA: TGTGCCATCAACGACAGGGGCCTAGCCTACTGGATGGGGGGCTACACCTTC. It codes for CAINDRGLAYWMGGYTF.

The chain combines TRBV3-1 with TRBJ2-3, with D maybe TRBD2 (6 bases). Germline lookup yields CDR1 LGHDT and CDR2 YNNKEL (reference sequence). Trimming pared 6 bases from V and 2 bases from J, leaving 12 bases between. There are 14 residues in the CDR3. The CDR3 DNA reads TGTGCCAGCAGGGAGGGGAGTTACACAGATACGCAGTATTTT. Translating gives CASREGSYTDTQYF.

A note on this clonotype: The junction departs from germline at one end; a sequencing error may be responsible. The chain recombines TRBV7-2 with TRBJ1-2, with unresolved D. Germline CDR1 and CDR2: SGHTA and FQGNSA. The CDR3 totals 11 residues. The CDR3 sequence: CASSLGGPVLF. In DNA, the CDR3 is TGTGCCAGCAGCTTAGGTGGCCCGGTCCTCTTC.

This clonotype was counted once. This chain connects TRBV19 to TRBJ2-2, with D perhaps matching TRBD1 (5 bases). Germline CDR1 reads LNHDA; CDR2 reads SQIVND (reference sequence). Between the trimmed V and J ends, which lost 8 bases and 5 bases, there was a span of 15 bases. The CDR3 contains 14 residues. The CDR3 nucleotides are TGTGCCAGTCAAGCGCAGGGTAGGACCGGGGAGCTGTTTTTT. The encoded protein is CASQAQGRTGELFF.

This clonotype was seen a single time. This rearrangement joins TRBV12-3 or TRBV12-4 to TRBJ1-1, with a tentative D call TRBD1 (5 bases). The CDR3 loop spans 15 amino acids. V shed 6 bases and J shed 2 bases, with 16 bases lying between them. The CDR3 DNA sequence: TGTGCCAGCAGAATTACAGGAGGGGTAAACACTGAAGCTTTCTTT. Translated, it gives CASRITGGVNTEAFF.

This rearrangement joins TRBV6-6 to TRBJ2-7, with D perhaps assigned TRBD1 or TRBD2 (5 bases each). V was clipped by 8 bases and J by 9 bases, with 14 bases between them. Germline CDR1 and CDR2: MNHNY and SVGAGI (reference sequence). The CDR3 runs 11 residues. CDR3 nucleotide sequence: TGTGCCAGCGGTCTCGACGGGGCGCAGTACTTC. Residues: CASGLDGAQYF.

V usage is TRBV29-1 and J usage is TRBJ2-1; D may be TRBD2 (5 bases). The CDR3 runs 13 residues. Germline V gene sequence: CDR1 SQVTM, CDR2 ANQGSEA. Between the trimmed V and J ends, which lost 3 bases and 2 bases, there was a span of 8 bases. The CDR3 protein is CSVDDGAYNEQFF. The CDR3, as DNA: TGCAGCGTTGATGACGGGGCCTACAATGAGCAGTTCTTC.

The V and J genes are TRBV29-1 and TRBJ2-3; no clear D. Germline lookup yields CDR1 SQVTM and CDR2 ANQGSEA. V lost 8 bases to trimming and J lost 2 bases, with 5 bases between them. The CDR3 runs 10 residues. This CDR3 is CSLSTDTQYF. CDR3 bases: TGCAGCCTCTCCACAGATACGCAGTATTTT.

The chain links TRBV5-4 to TRBJ2-7; 9 positions match TRBD2. Germline V gene data show CDR1 as SGHNT and CDR2 as YYREEE (reference sequence). The ends lost 5 bases at V and 1 base at J; junction bases unmatched: 4. The CDR3 is 14 residues long. CDR3 amino acids: CASRDAGGSYEQYF. The CDR3 coding sequence is TGTGCCAGCAGGGACGCGGGAGGGTCCTACGAGCAGTACTTC.

The J gene is TRBJ1-6, the V gene TRBV5-4; no clear D gene. Germline V gene lookup returns CDR1 SGHNT and CDR2 YYREEE (reference sequence). The V end lost 1 base, the J end lost 5 bases, and 13 bases lay between the germline ends. The CDR3 covers 16 residues. The CDR3, as DNA: TGTGCCAGCAGCTTGAATTCCGGACCTAATAATTCACCCCTCCACTTT. Translated, it gives CASSLNSGPNNSPLHF.

As DNA, the CDR3 is TGTGCCAGCAGAACCTTACTAGCGGGGGGAAAGAATATCTACGAGCAGTACTTC. Amino acid sequence: CASRTLLAGGKNIYEQYF. This chain connects TRBV6-2 or TRBV6-3 to TRBJ2-7, with 12 nucleotides matching TRBD2. J was trimmed by 3 bases and V by 6 bases; bases with no gene match: 15. The CDR3 is 18 residues long. Germline CDR1 and CDR2: MNHEY and SVGEGT.

The chain employs TRBV2 and TRBJ2-3, with 7 bases that match TRBD2. This CDR3 contains 16 residues. V dropped 3 bases and J dropped 4; count of bases not matched to a gene: 10. Germline assignment: CDR1 SNHLY and CDR2 FYNNEI. DNA for the CDR3: TGTGCCAGCAGTGATGGGGGGGGAGAACTCTCAGATACGCAGTATTTT. Its protein product is CASSDGGGELSDTQYF.

This chain joins TRBV12-3 or TRBV12-4 and TRBJ1-1, with D possibly being TRBD1 (5 bases). V dropped 6 bases and J dropped 0 bases, with 14 bases sitting between them. The CDR3 extends over 15 amino acids. This chain's CDR3 is CASREGTSLNTEAFF. DNA for the CDR3: TGTGCCAGCAGAGAAGGGACCTCTTTGAACACTGAAGCTTTCTTT.

J is TRBJ2-5 and V is TRBV11-2, with TRBD1 identical over 11 bases. V was pared by 5 bases and J by 0 bases, with 8 bases of the junction left unmatched. The CDR3 contains 17 residues. CDR1 is SGHAT, CDR2 FQNNGV, per germline. CDR3 protein: CASSPRTGGFHQETQYF. The CDR3 nucleotides read TGTGCCAGCAGCCCAAGGACAGGGGGCTTCCACCAAGAGACCCAGTACTTC.

The chain has TRBV2 and TRBJ1-1; D might be TRBD1 (5 bases). Germline V gene data show CDR1 as SNHLY and CDR2 as FYNNEI. V was shortened by 8 bases and J by 11 bases, with 18 bases between the two germline ends. The length of the CDR3 is 12 residues. In DNA form, the CDR3 reads TGTGCCAGCTTAAGAGGGGCGGGGACCGCTTTCTTT. It encodes CASLRGAGTAFF.

The chain joins TRBV12-3 or TRBV12-4 to TRBJ2-5; TRBD2 matches 11 bases. The CDR3 spans 15 residues. The junction had 5 bases not matched to a gene; V was cut back by 2 bases and J by 6 bases. The CDR3 region has the DNA TGTGCCAGCAGTTTAATGCTAGCGGGGGGTAAGACCCAGTACTTC. Its translation: CASSLMLAGGKTQYF.

The CDR3 DNA reads TGTGCCACTTTAGCGGGGGACCACAATGAGCAGTTCTTC. Amino acid sequence: CATLAGDHNEQFF. J is TRBJ2-1 and V is TRBV24-1; 9 nucleotides line up with TRBD2. CDR1 is KGHDR, CDR2 SFDVKD, per germline. Unmatched junction bases numbered 5, after V lost 10 bases and J lost 5 bases. There are 13 residues in the CDR3.

A few counts support this clonotype. The genes are TRBV18 and TRBJ2-5; D is undetermined. Deletions cut 2 bases from V and 2 bases from J, with 9 bases between. Germline CDR1 is KGHSH and CDR2 is LQKENI. This CDR3 has 14 residues. CDR3: CASSPRAAQETQYF. The CDR3 nucleotides are TGTGCCAGCTCACCAAGAGCTGCGCAAGAGACCCAGTACTTC.